Here is one TCR beta chain with its context. The antigen is not known. The sample is drawn from a study of cytomegalovirus exposure and HLA in healthy donors. About the research overall: Early on, a data release was issued that held some 85 million unique TCRs from HLA-typed donors.

PCR amplification relied on 60 Vbeta primers (plus 13 Jbeta primers). Measured with immunoSEQ multiplex PCR; TCRdb has only the in-frame clones, and not every one. The profile shows under 250,000 clones, roughly 85% of them singletons. Nominal health characterized the donors when sampled, though unrecorded immune exposures were likely. V lost 4 bases, J lost 6 bases, and 12 bases stayed unmatched. Looked up from germline, CDR1 is SGHRS and CDR2 is YFSETQ. The CDR3 totals 15 residues. Notes on the study in general: Later analysis demonstrated an association between a missense DCLRE1C variant and TCR beta V- and J-gene trimming. Confirmation in vitro established that a few CMV-associated chains were specific for CMV antigens.

This rearrangement joins TRBV5-1 to TRBJ1-2, with 7 bases identical to TRBD1. This clonotype originated in a girl aged 2 to 9 in good health and CMV-seronegative. Sequencing input: PBMCs. This CDR3 is CASSTNGGGGNGYTF. In nucleotides, the CDR3 is TGCGCCAGCAGCACCAACGGAGGGGGCGGAAATGGCTACACCTTC.